Listed below are T cell receptor beta chains from one sample, sequenced in a study of control samples from healthy donors and cancer patients. This table comes from immunoSEQ multiplex PCR, and its TCRdb copy is limited to in-frame clones, with some not included. The profile shows about 180,000 clones, roughly 94% of them singletons. Input material: blood. The receptors derive from a young woman in good health. Both conserved end residues are part of each CDR3. The order of the fields is V gene, CDR3 length, J gene, CDR3 protein.

V gene: TRBV25-1
CDR3 length: 14
J gene: TRBJ1-2
CDR3 protein: CASSGPWGAVGYTF

V gene: TRBV5-6
CDR3 length: 15
J gene: TRBJ2-5
CDR3 protein: CASSLGQGGGGTQYF

V gene: TRBV29-1
CDR3 length: 13
J gene: TRBJ1-1
CDR3 protein: CSVESSLVAEAFF

V gene: TRBV24-1
CDR3 length: 14
J gene: TRBJ1-2
CDR3 protein: CATRSADGLYGYTF

V gene: TRBV25-1
CDR3 length: 12
J gene: TRBJ2-7
CDR3 protein: CASSDPKYEQYF

V gene: TRBV5-1
CDR3 length: 14
J gene: TRBJ1-3
CDR3 protein: CASSSLGSGNTIYF

V gene: TRBV5-1
CDR3 length: 15
J gene: TRBJ1-1
CDR3 protein: CASNYITGGNTEAFF

V gene: TRBV12-5
CDR3 length: 15
J gene: TRBJ2-7
CDR3 protein: CASGLVRQGAYEQYF

V gene: TRBV7-8
CDR3 length: 15
J gene: TRBJ1-2
CDR3 protein: CASSLEGTADYGYTF

V gene: TRBV28
CDR3 length: 12
J gene: TRBJ1-1
CDR3 protein: CASSPDRDRAFF

V gene: TRBV5-6
CDR3 length: 16
J gene: TRBJ1-2
CDR3 protein: CASSLGQGSANYGYTF

V gene: TRBV2
CDR3 length: 13
J gene: TRBJ1-2
CDR3 protein: CAKTEGAGGGYTF

V gene: TRBV19
CDR3 length: 14
J gene: TRBJ2-3
CDR3 protein: CASSPGQGLATQYF

V gene: TRBV11-3
CDR3 length: 13
J gene: TRBJ2-3
CDR3 protein: CASSLFREDTQYF

V gene: TRBV18
CDR3 length: 13
J gene: TRBJ1-2
CDR3 protein: CASSLGDSYGYTF

V gene: TRBV19
CDR3 length: 15
J gene: TRBJ2-7
CDR3 protein: CASSLKSTGAYEQYF

V gene: TRBV3-1/TRBV3-2
CDR3 length: 17
J gene: TRBJ2-1
CDR3 protein: CASSPRTSGSEGGEQFF

V gene: TRBV7-2
CDR3 length: 17
J gene: TRBJ1-3
CDR3 protein: CASSFAGTPSSGNTIYF

V gene: TRBV29-1
CDR3 length: 13
J gene: TRBJ1-4
CDR3 protein: CSVEGRRHEKLFF

V gene: TRBV6-2/TRBV6-3
CDR3 length: 19
J gene: TRBJ2-5
CDR3 protein: CASSYIPGQDRFPGETQYF

V gene: TRBV28
CDR3 length: 13
J gene: TRBJ1-5
CDR3 protein: CASSLKGGQPQHF

V gene: TRBV10-2
CDR3 length: 13
J gene: TRBJ1-4
CDR3 protein: CASSDATNEKLFF

V gene: TRBV27
CDR3 length: 14
J gene: TRBJ1-6
CDR3 protein: CASSLVGGRSPLHF

V gene: TRBV6-5
CDR3 length: 15
J gene: TRBJ1-5
CDR3 protein: CASSPDRSSNQPQHF

V gene: TRBV12-3/TRBV12-4
CDR3 length: 13
J gene: TRBJ2-5
CDR3 protein: CASKGVTQETQYF

V gene: TRBV10-3
CDR3 length: 16
J gene: TRBJ2-1
CDR3 protein: CAISFLAGSTYNEQFF

V gene: TRBV28
CDR3 length: 17
J gene: TRBJ1-6
CDR3 protein: CASTSQEISSYNSPLHF

V gene: TRBV18
CDR3 length: 17
J gene: TRBJ1-2
CDR3 protein: CASSWDDGTAVDYGYTF

V gene: TRBV10-3
CDR3 length: 16
J gene: TRBJ2-2
CDR3 protein: CASINRRGVGTGELFF

V gene: TRBV19
CDR3 length: 16
J gene: TRBJ2-3
CDR3 protein: CASSILTLTGTDTQYF

V gene: TRBV19
CDR3 length: 15
J gene: TRBJ2-5
CDR3 protein: CASSLRDRDGGTQYF

V gene: TRBV19
CDR3 length: 14
J gene: TRBJ2-7
CDR3 protein: CASSIRDGSYEQYF

V gene: TRBV5-4
CDR3 length: 15
J gene: TRBJ2-3
CDR3 protein: CASSFGSPSTDTQYF

V gene: TRBV11-3
CDR3 length: 13
J gene: TRBJ1-5
CDR3 protein: CASSPVAGQPQHF

V gene: TRBV5-4
CDR3 length: 14
J gene: TRBJ2-3
CDR3 protein: CASSLRAATDTQYF

V gene: TRBV29-1
CDR3 length: 11
J gene: TRBJ1-1
CDR3 protein: CSVELELEAFF

V gene: TRBV6-6
CDR3 length: 13
J gene: TRBJ2-7
CDR3 protein: CASSLGQGYEQYF

V gene: TRBV7-2
CDR3 length: 19
J gene: TRBJ2-3
CDR3 protein: CASSSRIRVAGHTTDTQYF

V gene: TRBV28
CDR3 length: 15
J gene: TRBJ1-5
CDR3 protein: CASSLWRSGNQPQHF

V gene: TRBV4-3
CDR3 length: 13
J gene: TRBJ1-6
CDR3 protein: CASSQGRSSPLHF